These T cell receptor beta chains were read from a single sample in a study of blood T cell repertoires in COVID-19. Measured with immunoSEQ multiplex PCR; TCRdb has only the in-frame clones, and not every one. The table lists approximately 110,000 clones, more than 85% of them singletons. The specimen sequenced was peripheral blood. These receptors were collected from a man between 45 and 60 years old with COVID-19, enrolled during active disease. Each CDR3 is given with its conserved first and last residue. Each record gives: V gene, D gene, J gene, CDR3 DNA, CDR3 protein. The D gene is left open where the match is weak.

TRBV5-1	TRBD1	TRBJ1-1	TGCGCCAGCCAAGGGACAGGGGCGTCCTACACTGAAGCTTTCTTT	CASQGTGASYTEAFF
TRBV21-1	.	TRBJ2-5	TGTGCCAGCAGCAAAGTACTAGGGGCAGGGGGAGAGACCCAGTACTTC	CASSKVLGAGGETQYF
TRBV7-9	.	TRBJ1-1	TGTGCCAGCAGCCGAGGAGACACTGAAGCTTTCTTT	CASSRGDTEAFF
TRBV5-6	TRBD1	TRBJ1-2	TGTGCCAGCAGCTTGTTTCGTCTGACAGGGGGCGTTCACTATGGCTACACCTTC	CASSLFRLTGGVHYGYTF
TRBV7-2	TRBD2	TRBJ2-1	TGTGCCAGCAGCCCCCAAAGCGGGGTGGGCTACAATGAGCAGTTCTTC	CASSPQSGVGYNEQFF
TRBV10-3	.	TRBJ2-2	TGTGCCATCAGTGCCCAGATGGCCAACACCGGGGAGCTGTTTTTT	CAISAQMANTGELFF
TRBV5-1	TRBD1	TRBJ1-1	TGCGCCAGCAGCTCGGGGACAGGGGGAAGTACTGAAGCTTTCTTT	CASSSGTGGSTEAFF
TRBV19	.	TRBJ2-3	TGTGCCAGTAGCATACTAGCTTCAGGCACAGATACGCAGTATTTT	CASSILASGTDTQYF
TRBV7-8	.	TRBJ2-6	TGTGCCAGCAGCCCCCGGGGAGCCATCTCTGGGGCCAACGTCCTGACTTTC	CASSPRGAISGANVLTF
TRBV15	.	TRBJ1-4	TGTGCCACCAGCAGAACTGCAACTAATGAAAAACTGTTTTTT	CATSRTATNEKLFF
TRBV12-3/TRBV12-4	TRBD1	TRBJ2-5	TGTGCCAGCAGAAAACAGGGGCAAGAGACCCAGTACTTC	CASRKQGQETQYF
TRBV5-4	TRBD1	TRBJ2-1	TGTGCCAGCAGCTCTCCGACAGGGAACAATGAGCAGTTCTTC	CASSSPTGNNEQFF
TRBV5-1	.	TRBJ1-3	TGCGCCAGCAGCTTGGCAGGGGTCGGAAACACCATATATTTT	CASSLAGVGNTIYF
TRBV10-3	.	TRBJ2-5	TGTGCCATCAGTGATTTAGGGGGGGCTGGGGAGACCCAGTACTTC	CAISDLGGAGETQYF
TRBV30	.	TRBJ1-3	TGTGCCTGGAGTGTAGGAGGGGCTGGAAACACCATATATTTT	CAWSVGGAGNTIYF
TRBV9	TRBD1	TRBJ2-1	TGTGCCAGCAGCGACAGGGGCGAGCAGTTCTTC	CASSDRGEQFF